The 29 T cell receptor beta chains listed next were all sequenced from one sample in a study of cytomegalovirus exposure and HLA in healthy donors. The PCR made use of 60 Vbeta and 13 Jbeta primers. Libraries were prepared by immunoSEQ multiplex PCR; TCRdb keeps only in-frame clonotypes and omits some of them. The sample contains over 150,000 clones, roughly 82% of which appear only once. Source material: PBMCs. The receptors come from a girl aged 10 to 17 in good health and CMV-seropositive.

This clone came up a few times. The CDR3 DNA reads as TGTGCCAGCAGGCCGGGACAACACACAGATACGCAGTATTTT. Its protein is CASRPGQHTDTQYF. The genes are TRBV28 and TRBJ2-3, with D possibly matching TRBD1 (6 bases). V was trimmed by 6 bases and J by 2 bases, leaving 12 bases between them. Germline CDR1 is MDHEN and CDR2 is SYDVKM. The CDR3 runs 14 residues.

CDR3 sequence: CASSPRRSGYEQYF. The CDR3, as DNA: TGTGCCAGCAGTCCCCGGCGCTCAGGCTACGAGCAGTACTTC. V is TRBV27 and J is TRBJ2-5, with D uncertain. The DNA end is a closer match to TRBJ2-7, so the J assignment may be wrong. The CDR3 consists of 14 residues. Germline V gene lookup returns CDR1 MNHEY and CDR2 SMNVEV (reference sequence).

This clone was seen only a few times. J is TRBJ1-2 and V is TRBV7-9, with no clear D. This CDR3 contains 13 residues. The V gene lost 6 bases and the J gene lost 8 bases, with 16 bases spanning the gap. Germline V gives CDR1 SEHNR, CDR2 FQNEAQ (reference sequence). This chain's CDR3 is CASSRAPDGGYTF. In DNA form, the CDR3 reads TGTGCCAGCAGTCGAGCCCCAGACGGGGGCTACACCTTC.

This clone was recorded only once. The J gene is TRBJ1-1, the V gene TRBV15, with a tentative D call TRBD1 (6 bases). Trimming removed 6 bases at V and 5 bases at J, with 16 bases between. This CDR3 contains 14 residues. Germline CDR1 and CDR2: LNHNV and YYDKDF (reference sequence). CDR3 amino acids: CATRRQEGFTEAFF. As DNA, the CDR3 is TGTGCCACCAGAAGACAGGAAGGTTTTACTGAAGCTTTCTTT.

The chain combines TRBV27 with TRBJ1-2, with 8 positions matching TRBD1. The V segment lost 3 bases and the J segment 7 bases; nucleotides outside the gene matches: 4. Germline V gene sequence: CDR1 MNHEY, CDR2 SMNVEV (reference sequence). The CDR3 extends over 13 amino acids. CDR3 amino acids: CASSFTGGIGYTF. The CDR3 bases are TGTGCCAGCAGTTTTACAGGGGGGATTGGCTACACCTTC.

The chain combines TRBV6-5 with TRBJ2-3, with D maybe TRBD1 (5 bases). This CDR3 region has 14 residues. The germline V gene has CDR1 MNHEY and CDR2 SVGAGI. V lost 0 bases and J lost 1, with 5 bases in between. The CDR3 sequence: CASSYSTGTDTQYF. DNA of the CDR3: TGTGCCAGCAGTTACTCGACAGGCACAGATACGCAGTATTTT.

The J gene is TRBJ1-3, the V gene TRBV23-1; D gene unclear. TRBV23-1 is an ORF, with its function uncertain. V dropped 4 bases and J dropped 4 bases, with 20 bases sitting between them. The CDR3 is 17 residues long. Here the CDR3 reads CASSLYDGETAGNTIYF. CDR3 in DNA: TGCGCCAGCAGTCTCTACGACGGGGAAACGGCAGGAAACACCATATATTTT.

Remarks on this clone: Sequence at one end of the junction differs from germline and may be a read error. The rearrangement joins TRBV4-1 to TRBJ1-5, with unresolved D. Germline CDR1 reads MGHRA; CDR2 reads YSYEKL. The CDR3 is 15 residues long. The CDR3 loop reads CASNQGAYSNQPQHF. The CDR3 nucleotides are TGCGCCAGCAACCAAGGAGCATATAGCAATCAGCCCCAGCATTTT.

The rearrangement links TRBV9 to TRBJ2-7, with D perhaps TRBD2 (6 bases). The CDR3 consists of 15 residues. Trimming cost V 4 bases and J 0 bases, with 14 bases left between them. The V gene's germline CDR1 is SGDLS and CDR2 YYNGEE. In DNA, the CDR3 is TGTGCCAGCAGCCCATTGTCGGGGGTCTCCTACGAGCAGTACTTC. Translating gives CASSPLSGVSYEQYF.

The rearrangement uses TRBV7-2 and TRBJ2-7; 7 bases fit TRBD1. Germline CDR1 reads SGHTA; CDR2 reads FQGNSA. The CDR3 extends over 14 amino acids. Unmatched junction bases numbered 5, after V lost 5 bases and J lost 1 base. The chain's CDR3 is CASSATGVSYEQYF. For the CDR3, the DNA is TGTGCCAGCAGCGCCACAGGGGTGTCCTACGAGCAGTACTTC.

This chain's CDR3 is CASSLETGKSGTEAFF. CDR3 DNA sequence: TGTGCCAGCAGTTTAGAGACAGGGAAGTCGGGCACTGAAGCTTTCTTT. The V call is TRBV28, the J call TRBJ1-1, with 7 nucleotides matching TRBD1. The CDR3 totals 16 residues. Germline CDR1 is MDHEN and CDR2 is SYDVKM. V shed 2 bases, J shed 4 bases, and the junction held 10 bases outside the gene matches.

The chain links TRBV5-1 to TRBJ1-1, with 8 bases lining up with TRBD1. In germline, CDR1 is SGHRS, CDR2 YFSETQ. The CDR3 totals 17 residues. V trimming: 2 bases; J trimming: 0 bases; junction bases outside the gene matches: 9. The CDR3 sequence is CASSLRLTGALNTEAFF. Written as DNA, the CDR3 is TGCGCCAGCAGCTTACGATTGACAGGGGCGTTGAACACTGAAGCTTTCTTT. Full variable domain (outside the CDR3, taken from reference TRBV5-1 and TRBJ1-1): KAGVTQTPRYLIKTRGQQVTLSCSPISGHRSVSWYQQTPGQGLQFLFEYFSETQRNKGNFPGRFSGRQFSNSRSEMNVSTLELGDSALYLCASSLRLTGALNTEAFFGQGTRLTVV.

V and J are TRBV19 and TRBJ2-5; 8 positions match TRBD1. The CDR3 totals 14 residues. The germline gives CDR1 LNHDA, CDR2 SQIVND (reference sequence). The V gene end was trimmed by 6 bases and the J gene end by 4 bases; junction bases not matched to a gene: 7. The CDR3 sequence: CASSLDRGTETQYF. In DNA, the CDR3 is TGTGCCAGTAGCCTTGACAGGGGAACAGAGACCCAGTACTTC.

The chain couples TRBV5-4 to TRBJ2-7; weak D call: TRBD1 (5 bases). Per germline, CDR1 SGHNT and CDR2 YYREEE (reference sequence). Trimming stripped 1 base from V and 5 bases from J, with 10 bases between. The CDR3 consists of 13 residues. CDR3 DNA sequence: TGTGCCAGCAGCTTGTTGGGGCAGGACGAGCAGTACTTC. Protein sequence: CASSLLGQDEQYF.

This rearrangement joins TRBV19 to TRBJ1-1; 7 nucleotides line up with TRBD1. Germline V gene sequence: CDR1 LNHDA, CDR2 SQIVND (reference sequence). The trim removed 1 base at V and 7 bases at J, leaving 12 bases unmatched. The CDR3 spans 16 residues. CDR3 DNA sequence: TGTGCCAGTAGTATAGGTAAGGGACAGAGGGAACTTGAAGCTTTCTTT. It codes for CASSIGKGQRELEAFF.

The rearrangement joins TRBV6-1 to TRBJ2-3; 9 nucleotides align to TRBD2. With 2 bases clipped from V and 5 bases from J, the junction kept 17 bases outside the gene matches. Germline assignment: CDR1 MNHNS and CDR2 SASEGT. This CDR3 contains 19 residues. CDR3 amino acids: CASSENFLWIAGALDTQYF. The CDR3 DNA sequence: TGTGCCAGCAGTGAAAACTTCCTGTGGATAGCGGGGGCGTTAGATACGCAGTATTTT.

In this sample, this clone turned up once. This chain links TRBV28 with TRBJ2-7; TRBD1 matches 8 bases. V lost 2 bases, J lost 2 bases, and 5 bases stayed unmatched. The CDR3 sequence is 15 residues long. CDR1 and CDR2 from the germline V gene are MDHEN and SYDVKM. The CDR3, as DNA: TGTGCCAGCAGTTTAACCCCGACAGGGGCCTACGAGCAGTACTTC. Protein: CASSLTPTGAYEQYF.

On this clone itself: One junction end disagrees with the germline gene, perhaps due to a read error. The J gene is TRBJ2-5, the V gene TRBV6-5; D possibly corresponds to TRBD2 (9 bases). The CDR3 length is 14 residues. Per the germline V gene, CDR1 is MNHEY and CDR2 is SVGAGI. The CDR3 bases are TGTGCCAGCAGCCGCGGGGGGGGAGGACAGGGTCCACACTTC. Encoded protein: CASSRGGGGQGPHF.

The chain joins TRBV7-8 to TRBJ2-7, with 9 nucleotides matching TRBD1. This CDR3 has 15 residues. V was pared by 3 bases and J by 0 bases, with 3 bases of the junction left unmatched. From germline, CDR1 is SGHVS and CDR2 FQNEAQ. CDR3 amino acids: CASSFTGGPSYEQYF. CDR3 nucleotides: TGTGCCAGCAGCTTCACAGGGGGCCCCTCCTACGAGCAGTACTTC.

CDR3 sequence: CSVEGTANTYEQYF. In DNA form, the CDR3 reads TGCAGCGTCGAGGGGACAGCTAATACCTACGAGCAGTACTTC. The chain is built from TRBV29-1 and TRBJ2-7; 7 bases are shared with TRBD1. Germline assignment: CDR1 SQVTM and CDR2 ANQGSEA. This CDR3 is built from 14 residues. Trimming at V came to 6 bases and at J to 2 bases, leaving 10 bases not matched to a gene.

This sequence joins TRBV14 and TRBJ2-7; 12 positions match TRBD2. The CDR3 consists of 17 residues. Germline V lookup: CDR1 SGHDN, CDR2 FVKESK. The J segment lost 2 bases and the V segment lost 2 bases, leaving 7 bases of the junction unmatched. The CDR3 DNA reads as TGTGCCAGCAGCCAAAGGGCTAGCGGGGGGGGAGCCTACGAGCAGTACTTC. Translation gives CASSQRASGGGAYEQYF.

The chain is built from TRBV7-9 and TRBJ1-3; the D gene is possibly TRBD1 (5 bases). The V end was cut by 8 bases, the J end by 0 bases, with 8 bases between. The V gene's germline CDR1 is SEHNR and CDR2 FQNEAQ (reference sequence). CDR3 length equals 13 residues. The CDR3 DNA is TGTGCCAGCGGGGGGAGCTCTGGAAACACCATATATTTT. Amino acid sequence: CASGGSSGNTIYF.

This chain connects TRBV6-5 to TRBJ1-2; 10 bases map to TRBD1. V shed 6 bases and J 8 bases; nucleotides not matched to a gene: 6. Germline loops: CDR1 MNHEY, CDR2 SVGAGI. The CDR3 length is 13 residues. CDR3 amino acids: CASSRTGGGGYTF. For the CDR3, the DNA is TGTGCCAGCAGCCGGACAGGGGGAGGGGGCTACACCTTC.

Notes on this clone: The sample holds other DNA sequences that translate to the same CDR3. The genes are TRBV18 and TRBJ1-2; 9 bases agree with TRBD1. V dropped 0 bases and J dropped 4; count of bases not matched to a gene: 3. Germline loops: CDR1 KGHSH, CDR2 LQKENI. This CDR3 comprises 15 residues. This CDR3 reads CASSPPSTGGYGYTF. The CDR3 nucleotides read TGTGCCAGCTCACCACCATCGACAGGGGGCTATGGCTACACCTTC.

The genes are TRBV30 and TRBJ2-1; 9 nucleotides agree with TRBD2. Looked up from germline, CDR1 is GTSNPN and CDR2 is SVGIG (reference sequence). The ends lost 3 bases at V and 9 bases at J; junction bases unmatched: 6. CDR3 length equals 13 residues. Written as DNA, the CDR3 is TGTGCCTGGAGGGTAGCGGGAGTTGTTGAGCAGTTCTTC. This sequence encodes CAWRVAGVVEQFF.

The chain is built from TRBV4-1 and TRBJ2-1, with TRBD2 matching over 7 bases. CDR1 and CDR2 from the germline V gene are MGHRA and YSYEKL. Trimming removed 1 base from V and 4 bases from J; junction bases left unmatched: 7. CDR3 length equals 16 residues. The CDR3 nucleotides read TGCGCCAGCAGCCAAGTACCTAGCGGCGCTTACAATGAGCAGTTCTTC. It codes for CASSQVPSGAYNEQFF.

The sample holds one count of this clone. The CDR3 region has the DNA TGTGCCAGCTCACCCGGACAGTATAGCAATCAGCCCCAGCATTTT. Protein product: CASSPGQYSNQPQHF. The V call is TRBV18, the J call TRBJ1-5, with D tentatively TRBD1 (6 bases). Trimming removed 3 bases from V and 0 bases from J, with 9 bases in between. CDR1 is KGHSH and CDR2 is LQKENI in the germline V gene. This CDR3 is 15 amino acids long.

V and J are TRBV5-4 and TRBJ2-3; D is possibly TRBD2 (6 bases). CDR3 length: 15 residues. From germline, CDR1 is SGHNT and CDR2 YYREEE (reference sequence). V lost 4 bases, J lost 2 bases, and 14 bases lay in between. The CDR3, as DNA: TGTGCCAGCAGCCCGGAGGGCGGAGACACAGATACGCAGTATTTT. The encoded protein is CASSPEGGDTDTQYF.

This rearrangement joins TRBV6-5 to TRBJ1-1, with no clear D. Germline assignment: CDR1 MNHEY and CDR2 SVGAGI. V lost 2 bases, J lost 0 bases, and 13 bases lay in between. CDR3 length equals 16 residues. The CDR3 reads CASSYTAWALNTEAFF. CDR3 nucleotides: TGTGCCAGCAGTTACACGGCCTGGGCCCTGAACACTGAAGCTTTCTTT.